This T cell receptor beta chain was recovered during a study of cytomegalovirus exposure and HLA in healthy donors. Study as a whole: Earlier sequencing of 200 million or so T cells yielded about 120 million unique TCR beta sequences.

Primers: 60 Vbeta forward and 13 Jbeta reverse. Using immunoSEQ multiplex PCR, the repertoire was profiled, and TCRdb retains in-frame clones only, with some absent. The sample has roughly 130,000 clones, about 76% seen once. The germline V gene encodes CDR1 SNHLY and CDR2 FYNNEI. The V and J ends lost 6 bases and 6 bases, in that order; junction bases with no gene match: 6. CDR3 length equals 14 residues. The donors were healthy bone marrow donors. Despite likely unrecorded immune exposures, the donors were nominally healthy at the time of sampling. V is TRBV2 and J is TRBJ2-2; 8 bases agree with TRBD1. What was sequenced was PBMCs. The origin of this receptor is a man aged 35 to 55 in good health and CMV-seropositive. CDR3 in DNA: TGTGCCAGCAGACATAGGACAGGGCCCGGGGAGCTGTTTTTT. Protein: CASRHRTGPGELFF.